This T cell receptor (beta chain) appears in the sequencing data of a study of T cells after yellow fever vaccination (dated by TCRdb to about 2019). Regarding the complete study: The SMART-Seq v4 Ultra Low Input RNA kit was used to prepare libraries from fractions with low cell numbers. Bulk TCR alpha and beta repertoires were sequenced longitudinally to track T-cell clones before and after primary and booster YFV17D yellow fever vaccination. Two healthy male donors made up the cohort, one aged 18 to 29 years and the other aged 30 to 39 years. Bulk PBMC replicates and cell subsets were isolated from blood drawn at multiple timepoints before and after both primary and secondary immunization.

To note about this clonotype: The antigen it binds to is not known. No much larger clonotype is one base removed from it; base qualities were not supplied.

Reading the label with the study, this specimen's treatment or condition is: live attenuated yellow fever vaccine strain. A standard Ficoll-Paque protocol was used to isolate PBMCs from peripheral blood. Dynabeads CD4 and CD8 positive selection kits were used to isolate the CD4 and CD8 T-cell fractions. RNA was extracted with TriZol from bulk PBMCs, CD4 and CD8 fractions, and dextramer-positive and dextramer-negative fractions. Sequencing instrument: Illumina NovaSeq 6000. Synthesis of TCR cDNA relied on 5'RACE template switching, a step that introduced a universal primer site along with unique molecular identifiers. Priming for cDNA synthesis came from both the TCR alpha and TCR beta constant segments. Libraries were amplified in two PCR steps, with sample barcodes and sequencing adapters added in the second step. Libraries were sequenced on Illumina HiSeq 2500 (2x100 bp) or NovaSeq (2x150 bp). The paper's processing steps were these. Reads were demultiplexed and collapsed into UMI consensus sequences with MIGEC, and V(D)J alignment was performed with MiXCR. Using edgeR on replicate PBMC samples, clonotypes were called vaccine-responding if FDR was below 0.01 and the log2 fold change was above 5 up to day 15. Bulk clonotypes were assigned CD4 or CD8 identity according to which sequenced CD4 or CD8 repertoire held them at higher abundance. The raw public data were reprocessed by TCRdb itself: fastp quality trimming at Q25, MiXCR clonotype calling, in-frame beta chains only. Rows with one shared CDR3 protein collapse into an entry with the most common genes and DNA. V and J calls and clone size were set by TCRdb, not the authors. This sample comprises around 320,000 distinct CDR3 sequences, approximately 10% of them detected only once. The ten largest account for about 3.7% of the sample.

The V end loses 3 bases and the J end loses 0 bases, and a stretch of 15 bases separates them. Including cysteine and phenylalanine, the CDR3 has 16 amino acids. Only CDR3 DNA is held: 48 bases, read in frame from base 1. From a lookup of the germline V gene, CDR1 and CDR2 are SGDLS and YYNGEE. Results and caveats for the whole study, not just this receptor: A small share of clonotypes was detected in both CD4 and CD8 compartments, with the overlap likely arising from convergent recombination. After the booster, most of the clones that had expanded following primary vaccination were detected again (roughly 97% of CD4 and around 90% of CD8), which suggests that memory was broadly maintained. Compared with the primary T-cell response, the secondary T-cell response was weaker but faster, peaking on day 5 rather than day 15. FACS-sorted repertoires could contain abundant contaminating clonotypes from the bulk population, so computational filtering was required. Because the study included only a couple of donors, the extent to which the findings can be generalized is limited.

The material sequenced was CD4+ T cells sorted from PBMCs, taken 5 days after the yellow fever booster vaccination. The source is a man aged 18 to 30 who received the YFV17D yellow fever vaccine. The chain links TRBV9 with TRBJ1-1; the best D guess is TRBD1, with 6 bases matching. At the DNA level, the sequence is TGTGCCAGCAGCGCCACGACAGGAGACTTGAACACTGAAGCTTTCTTT. Translated, it reads CASSATTGDLNTEAFF.